Described below is a single T cell receptor beta chain sequence and its context. These data belong to a study of blood T cell repertoires in COVID-19. Study overall: Some COVID-19 samples were acute and others convalescent; all came from the United States, Italy and Spain. T cells, B-cell-depleted T cells, or PBMCs supplied cDNA or gDNA.

The CDR3 has 17 residues. Germline-derived CDR1 and CDR2 are SEHNR and FQNEAQ (reference sequence). The V gene end was trimmed by 3 bases and the J gene end by 0 bases; junction bases not matched to a gene: 2. Original methodology: The assay estimated nucleated cells by amplifying reference gene primers. Sequenced by immunoSEQ multiplex PCR; TCRdb stores in-frame clones only, minus some. That table gives V, J and clone size, and the DNA gave D and trimming. This sample has 220,000 or so clones, with roughly 84% found just once. The sequencing sample was made of PBMCs or T cells enriched from blood (not recorded which). The chain combines TRBV7-9 with TRBJ2-2; 12 positions agree with TRBD2. The TCR originated in a woman aged 35 to 49 who had recovered from COVID-19. In nucleotides, the CDR3 is TGTGCCAGCAGCTTCAGGACTAGCGGGACGAACACCGGGGAGCTGTTTTTT. Translating gives CASSFRTSGTNTGELFF. The complete variable domain, with remaining parts taken from reference TRBV7-9 and TRBJ2-2, reads DTGVSQNPRHKITKRGQNVTFRCDPISEHNRLYWYRQTLGQGPEFLTYFQNEAQLEKSRLLSDRFSAERPKGSFSTLEIQRTEQGDSAMYLCASSFRTSGTNTGELFFGEGSRLTVL.